Only a few counts were recorded for the clone carrying this T cell receptor (beta chain). Its antigen remains unidentified. The diagnoses drew upon clinical symptoms, serum thyroxine and TRAb, thyroid ultrasound and orbital computed tomography. This record belongs to a study of T cells in Graves' hyperthyroidism and ophthalmopathy. Overall study: Any treatment followed the collection of peripheral blood at initial diagnosis. The study's findings and limits: Ophthalmopathy, which appeared later, was predicted by the model a median about 5.9 months before onset.

The source material, RNA transcripts, was used to amplify TCR beta CDR3 regions. Using the HTBI primer set, a first-round RT-PCR was run on the TCR CDR3. TCRdb reprocessed the multiplex PCR reads with MiXCR, giving one entry per CDR3 protein. Of around 540,000 distinct CDR3 sequences detected, roughly 16% appear once; the ten largest clones hold 29%. The CDR3 has 15 amino acids. V lost 6 bases and J 4 bases, leaving 13 bases between the germline ends. Looked up from germline, CDR1 is MGHRA and CDR2 is YSYEKL. This TCR derives from a woman aged 25 to 39 with Graves' ophthalmopathy. The chain is built from TRBV4-1 and TRBJ2-6; the D is unclear. The specimen was blood. The CDR3 sequence is CASSVGQTGANVLTF. The CDR3 coding sequence is TGCGCCAGCAGTGTCGGGCAAACAGGGGCCAACGTCCTGACTTTC.